This T cell receptor beta chain was sequenced in a study of shared clonotypes between healthy human individuals. Across the study: Used for every donor were three CD4 naive, three CD4 memory, two CD8 naive and one CD8 memory plate.

Clones were sequenced by immunoSEQ multiplex PCR, and TCRdb holds only the in-frame ones, with some missing. The sample consists of more than 2,000,000 clones, more than 80% of them appearing once. Germline V gene lookup returns CDR1 MDHEN and CDR2 SYDVKM. With 2 bases removed from V and 6 bases from J, the gap between germline ends came to 5 bases. This CDR3 has 11 amino acids. Regarding the study as a whole: Blood was the sole source, and tissue repertoires probably differ.

On this clone itself: Its antigen remains unidentified.

Every donor, a Caucasian adult, lived in Nashville, Tennessee. A CD45RA-negative memory subset and a CD45RA+ naive subset were separated from the CD4+ cells. The sequenced sample consisted of naive CD4+ T cells from PBMCs. Sample subset: CD45RA+ positively selected. This TCR came from a man aged 18 to 29 in good health. Some clones in this sample may be carry-over from other donors' samples. The V gene is TRBV28, the J gene TRBJ2-7, with D uncertain. The DNA for the CDR3 is TGTGCCAGCAGTTTAACGTCCGAGCAGTACTTC. Amino acids: CASSLTSEQYF.